This T cell receptor (beta chain) came from a study of naive and memory T cell subsets. CD8 T cells were positively selected from what remained after CD4 positive selection. Four subsets defined by CD45RA and CD27 were sorted after CD3, CD4, CD8 and live/dead staining. Two oligonucleotides, mixed equimolar, formed the beta constant-region primer covering TRBC1 and TRBC2. TCRdb re-called the UMI-ligation and nested PCR reads with MiXCR, one entry per CDR3 protein. This table holds tens of thousands of distinct CDR3 sequences, about 12% found once. Trimming cost V 3 bases and J 4 bases, with 16 bases left between them. This CDR3 spans 16 amino acids. CDR1 is LGHDT and CDR2 is YNNKEL in the germline V gene (reference sequence).

Sequenced material: central memory CD4+ T cells from blood. The receptor was isolated from a human donor in good health. The chain combines TRBV3-1 with TRBJ1-3; tentatively, D is TRBD1 (6 bases). In DNA, the CDR3 is TGTGCCAGCAGCCAGCCCAGGGGCGTAGGAGGAAACACCATATATTTT. Its protein product is CASSQPRGVGGNTIYF.